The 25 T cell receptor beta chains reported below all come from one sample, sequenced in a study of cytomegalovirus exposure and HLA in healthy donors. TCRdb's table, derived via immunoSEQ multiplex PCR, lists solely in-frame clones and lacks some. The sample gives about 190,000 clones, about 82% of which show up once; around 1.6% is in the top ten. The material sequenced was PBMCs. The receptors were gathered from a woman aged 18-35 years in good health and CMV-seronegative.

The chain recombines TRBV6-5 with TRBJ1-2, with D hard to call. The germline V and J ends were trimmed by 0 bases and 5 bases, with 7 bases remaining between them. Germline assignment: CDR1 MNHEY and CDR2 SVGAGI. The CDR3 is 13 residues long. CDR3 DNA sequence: TGTGCCAGCAGTTACTCGCGAGATTATGGCTACACCTTC. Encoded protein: CASSYSRDYGYTF.

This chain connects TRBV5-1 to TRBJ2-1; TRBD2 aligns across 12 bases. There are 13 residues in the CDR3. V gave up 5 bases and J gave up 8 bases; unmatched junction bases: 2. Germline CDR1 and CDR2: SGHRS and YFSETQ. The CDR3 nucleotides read TGCGCCAGCAGGGCTAGCGGGAGGGATGAGCAGTTCTTC. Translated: CASRASGRDEQFF.

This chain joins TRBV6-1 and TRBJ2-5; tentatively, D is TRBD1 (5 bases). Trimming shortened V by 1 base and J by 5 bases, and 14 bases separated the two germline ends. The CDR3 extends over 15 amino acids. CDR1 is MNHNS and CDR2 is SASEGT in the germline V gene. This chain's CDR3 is CASSEGRARVETQYF. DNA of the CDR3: TGTGCCAGCAGTGAAGGCAGGGCTAGAGTGGAGACCCAGTACTTC.

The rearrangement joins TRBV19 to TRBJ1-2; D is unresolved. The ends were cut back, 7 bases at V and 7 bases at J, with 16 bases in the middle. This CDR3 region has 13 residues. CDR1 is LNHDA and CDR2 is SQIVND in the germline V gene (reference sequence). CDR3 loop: CASTPGLLSGYTF. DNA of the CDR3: TGTGCCAGTACCCCAGGACTGCTTTCTGGCTACACCTTC.

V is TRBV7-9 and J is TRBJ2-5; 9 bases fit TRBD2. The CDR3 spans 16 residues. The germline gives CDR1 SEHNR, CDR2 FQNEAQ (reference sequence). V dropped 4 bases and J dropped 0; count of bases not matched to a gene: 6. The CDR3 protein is CASSSDSGGHQETQYF. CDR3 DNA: TGTGCCAGCAGCTCGGATAGCGGGGGCCACCAAGAGACCCAGTACTTC.

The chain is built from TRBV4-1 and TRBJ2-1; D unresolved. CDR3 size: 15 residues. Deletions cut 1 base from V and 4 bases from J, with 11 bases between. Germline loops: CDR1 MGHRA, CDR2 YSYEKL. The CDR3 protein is CASSQGTADYNEQFF. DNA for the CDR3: TGCGCCAGCAGCCAAGGAACCGCGGATTACAATGAGCAGTTCTTC.

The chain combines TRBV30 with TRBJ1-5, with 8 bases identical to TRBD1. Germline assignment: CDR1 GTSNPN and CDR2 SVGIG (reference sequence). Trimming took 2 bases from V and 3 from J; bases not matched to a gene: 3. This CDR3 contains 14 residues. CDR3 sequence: CAWSRQGSNQPQHF. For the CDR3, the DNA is TGTGCCTGGAGTAGACAGGGGTCCAATCAGCCCCAGCATTTT.

The CDR3 DNA reads as TGCGCCAGCAGCCCAGGACAGGGGGCCGGTAATCAGCCCCAGCATTTT. Its protein product is CASSPGQGAGNQPQHF. V usage is TRBV5-1 and J usage is TRBJ1-5; 11 nucleotides match TRBD1. This CDR3 has 16 amino acids. J gave up 4 bases and V 4 bases, and 7 bases lay outside the gene matches. In germline, CDR1 is SGHRS, CDR2 YFSETQ.

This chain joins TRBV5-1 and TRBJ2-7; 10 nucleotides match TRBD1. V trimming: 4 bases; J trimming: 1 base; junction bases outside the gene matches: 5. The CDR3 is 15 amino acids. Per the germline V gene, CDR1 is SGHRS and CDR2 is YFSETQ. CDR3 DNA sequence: TGCGCCAGCAGCGACCGGGACAGGGGATCCTACGAGCAGTACTTC. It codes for CASSDRDRGSYEQYF.

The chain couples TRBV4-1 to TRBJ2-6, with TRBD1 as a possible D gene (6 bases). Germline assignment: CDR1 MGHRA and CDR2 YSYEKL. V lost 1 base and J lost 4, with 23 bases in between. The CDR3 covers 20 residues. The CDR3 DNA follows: TGCGCCAGCAGCCAAGTCATTCGGAACGAGGCAGGGGCGGGGGCCAACGTCCTGACTTTC. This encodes CASSQVIRNEAGAGANVLTF.

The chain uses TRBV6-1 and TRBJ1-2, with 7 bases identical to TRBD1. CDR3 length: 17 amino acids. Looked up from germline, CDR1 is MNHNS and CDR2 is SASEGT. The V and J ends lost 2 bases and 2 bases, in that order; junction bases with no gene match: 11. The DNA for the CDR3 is TGTGCCAGCAGTGAAAGGACAGGAGCCTACCCGAACTATGGCTACACCTTC. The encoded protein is CASSERTGAYPNYGYTF.

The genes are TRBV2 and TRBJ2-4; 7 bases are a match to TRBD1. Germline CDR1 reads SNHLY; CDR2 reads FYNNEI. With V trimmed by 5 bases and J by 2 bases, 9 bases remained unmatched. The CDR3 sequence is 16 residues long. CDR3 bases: TGTGCCAGCAGTTTGGTACAGGGGAATTCCAAAAACATTCAGTACTTC. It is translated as CASSLVQGNSKNIQYF.

CDR3 sequence: CSVTSPGEQYF. CDR3 nucleotides: TGCAGCGTAACATCCCCCGGGGAGCAGTACTTC. The rearrangement links TRBV29-1 to TRBJ2-7, with D unresolved. From germline, CDR1 is SQVTM and CDR2 ANQGSEA. V was shortened by 6 bases and J by 7 bases, with 13 bases between the two germline ends. The length of the CDR3 is 11 residues.

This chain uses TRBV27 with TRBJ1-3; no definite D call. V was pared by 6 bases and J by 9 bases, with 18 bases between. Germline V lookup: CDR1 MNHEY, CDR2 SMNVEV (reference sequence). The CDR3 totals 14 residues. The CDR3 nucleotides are TGTGCCAGCAGCCAGACCCTTACTGGAGGCACCATATATTTT. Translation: CASSQTLTGGTIYF.

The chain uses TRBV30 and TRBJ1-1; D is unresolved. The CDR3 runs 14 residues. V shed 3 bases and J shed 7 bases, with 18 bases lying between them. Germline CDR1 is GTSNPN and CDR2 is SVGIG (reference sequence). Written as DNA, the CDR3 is TGTGCCTGGAGCGGCCGCCGGGCAGGAGGTGAAGCTTTCTTT. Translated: CAWSGRRAGGEAFF.

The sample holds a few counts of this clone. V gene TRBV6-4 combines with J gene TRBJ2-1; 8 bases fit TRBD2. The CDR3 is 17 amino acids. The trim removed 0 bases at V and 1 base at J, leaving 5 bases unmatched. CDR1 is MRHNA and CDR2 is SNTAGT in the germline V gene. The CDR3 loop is CASSDSREGDSYNEQFF. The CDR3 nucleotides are TGTGCCAGCAGTGACTCCCGGGAGGGGGATTCCTACAATGAGCAGTTCTTC.

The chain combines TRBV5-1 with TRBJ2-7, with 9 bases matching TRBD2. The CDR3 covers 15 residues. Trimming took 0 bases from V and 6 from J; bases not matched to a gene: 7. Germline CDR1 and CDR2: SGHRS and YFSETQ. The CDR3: CASSLGAGGRFEQYF. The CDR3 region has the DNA TGCGCCAGCAGCTTGGGAGCGGGGGGCCGCTTCGAGCAGTACTTC.

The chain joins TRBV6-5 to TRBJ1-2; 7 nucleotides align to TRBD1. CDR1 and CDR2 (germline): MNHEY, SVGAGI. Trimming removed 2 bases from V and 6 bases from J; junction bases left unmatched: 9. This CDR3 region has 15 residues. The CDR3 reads CASSYNINRGHGYTF. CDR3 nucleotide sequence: TGTGCCAGCAGTTACAATATTAACAGGGGCCATGGCTACACCTTC.

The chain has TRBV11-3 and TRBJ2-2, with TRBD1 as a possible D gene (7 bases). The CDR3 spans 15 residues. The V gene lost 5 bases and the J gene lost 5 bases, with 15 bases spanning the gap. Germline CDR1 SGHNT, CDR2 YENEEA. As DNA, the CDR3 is TGTGCCAGCAGCCTTTGGCAGGGGGGTACCGGGGAGCTGTTTTTT. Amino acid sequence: CASSLWQGGTGELFF.

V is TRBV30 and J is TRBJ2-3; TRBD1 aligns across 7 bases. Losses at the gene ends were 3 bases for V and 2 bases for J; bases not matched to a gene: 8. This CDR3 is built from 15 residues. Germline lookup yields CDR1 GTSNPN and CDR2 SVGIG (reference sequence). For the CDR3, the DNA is TGTGCCTGGAGCCCGGGACAGCTTATCACAGATACGCAGTATTTT. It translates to CAWSPGQLITDTQYF.

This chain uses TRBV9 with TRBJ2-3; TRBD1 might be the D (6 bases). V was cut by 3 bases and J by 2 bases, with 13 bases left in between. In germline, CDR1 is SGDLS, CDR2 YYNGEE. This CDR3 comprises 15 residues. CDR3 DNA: TGTGCCAGCAGCGGAACCGGGACAAACACAGATACGCAGTATTTT. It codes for CASSGTGTNTDTQYF.

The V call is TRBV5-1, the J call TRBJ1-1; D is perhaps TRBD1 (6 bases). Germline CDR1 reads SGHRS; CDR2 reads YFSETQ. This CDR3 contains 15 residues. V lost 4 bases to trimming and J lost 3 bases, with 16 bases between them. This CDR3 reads CASSVLTGVDTEAFF. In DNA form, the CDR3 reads TGCGCCAGCAGCGTCTTGACAGGCGTTGACACTGAAGCTTTCTTT.

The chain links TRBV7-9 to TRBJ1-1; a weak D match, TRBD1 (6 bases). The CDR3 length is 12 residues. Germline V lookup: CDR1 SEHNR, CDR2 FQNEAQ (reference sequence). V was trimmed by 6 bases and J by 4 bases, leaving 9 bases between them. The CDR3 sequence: CASSTGFTEAFF. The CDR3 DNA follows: TGTGCCAGCAGTACAGGGTTCACTGAAGCTTTCTTT.

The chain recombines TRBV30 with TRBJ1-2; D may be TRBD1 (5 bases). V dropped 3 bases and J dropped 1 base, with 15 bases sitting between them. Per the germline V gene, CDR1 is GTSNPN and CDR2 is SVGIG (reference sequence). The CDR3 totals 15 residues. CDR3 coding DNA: TGTGCCTGGAGCCCGGGGACGGAGGGTAACTATGGCTACACCTTC. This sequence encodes CAWSPGTEGNYGYTF.

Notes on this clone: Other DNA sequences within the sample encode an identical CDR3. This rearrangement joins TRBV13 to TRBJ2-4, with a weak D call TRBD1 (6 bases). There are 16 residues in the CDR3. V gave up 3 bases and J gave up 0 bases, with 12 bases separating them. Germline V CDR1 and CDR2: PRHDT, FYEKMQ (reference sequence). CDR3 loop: CASSLGRGLAKNIQYF. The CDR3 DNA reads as TGTGCCAGCAGCTTGGGTAGGGGGTTAGCCAAAAACATTCAGTACTTC.